What follows describes a single TCR beta chain. The data stem from a study of blood T cell repertoires in COVID-19. Study details: Samples representing acute and convalescent COVID-19 were sourced from the United States, Italy and Spain. The cDNA or gDNA used as material had been derived from T cells, B-cell-depleted T cells, or PBMCs.

The V and J ends lost 8 bases and 0 bases respectively, with 20 bases between them. The CDR3 is made up of 17 amino acids. Per germline, CDR1 MNHEY and CDR2 SMNVEV (reference sequence). How the authors handled the data: By means of reference gene primer amplification, nucleated cell counts were estimated. Profiled with immunoSEQ multiplex PCR; TCRdb holds only in-frame clones, not every one. From that table come the V and J calls and clone size; the DNA was used to work out D and trimming. The data contain about 27,000 clones, 88% of them singletons. Sequenced sample: peripheral blood. This TCR came from a woman aged 45 to 65 with active COVID-19. The chain is built from TRBV27 and TRBJ2-1, with D possibly being TRBD2 (5 bases). The CDR3 is CASGHRSGMSSYNEQFF. CDR3 coding DNA: TGTGCCAGCGGCCATCGTTCGGGGATGAGCTCCTACAATGAGCAGTTCTTC.